This TCR beta chain was captured in a study of T cell repertoires in cytomegalovirus infection. The CDR3 contains 16 residues. Per germline, CDR1 LNHDA and CDR2 SQIVND (reference sequence). V dropped 10 bases and J dropped 2 bases, with 23 bases sitting between them. As to this clonotype: The target antigen is unknown.

MiXCR was run by TCRdb on the reads, yielding one entry per CDR3 protein. This sample has about 900,000 distinct CDR3 sequences; 30% to 40% occur once, and the top ten carry 13%. This receptor was identified in a human donor in good health (CMV status not recorded). Some clones in this sample may be carry-over from other donors' samples. This chain connects TRBV19 to TRBJ1-1; tentatively, D is TRBD1 (6 bases). Here the sequenced sample was cultured CD8+ T cells from PBMCs, taken from culture after CMV antigen stimulation. The CDR3 DNA reads TGTGCCATATCACCCACAGGGTATAGGGATAACACTGAAGCTTTCTTT. This translates into CAISPTGYRDNTEAFF. The full variable domain, its missing parts supplied by reference TRBV19 and TRBJ1-1, is DGGITQSPKYLFRKEGQNVTLSCEQNLNHDAMYWYRQDPGQGLRLIYYSQIVNDFQKGDIAEGYSVSREKKESFPLTVTSAQKNPTAFYLCAISPTGYRDNTEAFFGQGTRLTVV.